The rows below give T cell receptor beta chains drawn from one sample of a study of blood T cell repertoires in COVID-19. Clones were sequenced by immunoSEQ multiplex PCR, and TCRdb holds only the in-frame ones, with some missing. The table lists 400,000 to 450,000 clones, 80% to 90% of them singletons. Sequencing was performed on PBMCs or T cells enriched from blood (not recorded which). The receptors here all came from a man aged 25-45 years who had recovered from COVID-19. CDR3s include the opening cysteine and the closing phenylalanine or tryptophan. D genes are given only for firm matches. Expanded clones get a size class; other rows say once, few or many, or leave the size out.

>TRBJ1-1|.|TRBV5-4|.
CASSLSTVTEAFF
TGTGCCAGCAGCTTGTCCACGGTCACTGAAGCTTTCTTT
>TRBJ2-7|.|TRBV3-1/TRBV3-2|.
CASSLRQAYEQYF
TGTGCCAGCAGCCTTCGACAGGCCTACGAGCAGTACTTC
>TRBJ2-1|.|TRBV3-1/TRBV3-2|.
CASSQVDYEQFF
TGTGCCAGCAGCCAAGTGGACTACGAGCAGTTCTTC
>TRBJ2-5|.|TRBV19|TRBD1
CASSKGTGDFQETQYF
TGTGCCAGTAGTAAAGGGACAGGAGATTTCCAAGAGACCCAGTACTTC
>TRBJ2-2|few|TRBV2|TRBD1
CASSSRTGSTGELFF
TGTGCCAGCAGTTCTAGGACAGGAAGCACCGGGGAGCTGTTTTTT
>TRBJ2-7|.|TRBV18|TRBD1
CASSEGQVDYEQYF
TGTGCCAGCTCGGAGGGACAGGTGGACTACGAGCAGTACTTC
>TRBJ2-7|.|TRBV29-1|TRBD2
CSSRTSGYEQYF
TGCAGCAGCCGGACTAGTGGGTACGAGCAGTACTTC
>TRBJ1-1|.|TRBV18|.
CASSPPRQTEAFF
TGTGCCAGCTCACCGCCAAGACAGACGGAAGCTTTCTTT
>TRBJ2-3|.|TRBV7-2|.
CASSSLSPDTQYF
TGTGCCAGCAGCTCCCTTAGTCCCGATACGCAGTATTTT
>TRBJ2-2|.|TRBV19|.
CASSHGELFF
TGTGCCAGTAGCCACGGGGAGCTGTTTTTT
>TRBJ2-3|.|TRBV2|.
CASSVLRGDTQYF
TGTGCCAGCAGTGTCCTGCGGGGCGATACGCAGTATTTT
>TRBJ2-3|.|TRBV30|.
CAWSVQDDTQYF
TGTGCCTGGAGTGTACAGGACGATACGCAGTATTTT
>TRBJ2-1|.|TRBV5-4|TRBD2
CASSPRLAGDSYNEQFF
TGTGCCAGCAGCCCGCGACTAGCGGGTGACTCCTACAATGAGCAGTTCTTC
>TRBJ1-3|.|TRBV5-6|TRBD1
CASKTGASGNTIYF
TGTGCCAGCAAAACAGGGGCGTCTGGAAACACCATATATTTT
>TRBJ1-2|.|TRBV5-4|.
CASSLGGVGNYGYTF
TGTGCCAGCAGCCTCGGAGGTGTGGGCAACTATGGCTACACCTTC
>TRBJ2-1|once|TRBV7-9|TRBD1
CASSSEGARYNEQFF
TGTGCCAGCAGCTCTGAGGGGGCAAGGTACAATGAGCAGTTCTTC
>TRBJ2-1|.|TRBV5-1|TRBD2
CASTHFLIAGGPRNEQFF
TGCGCCAGCACCCATTTTTTGATAGCGGGAGGGCCTCGCAATGAGCAGTTCTTC
>TRBJ2-5|.|TRBV28|.
CASSLFQPTEETQYF
TGTGCCAGCAGTTTATTTCAGCCGACTGAAGAGACCCAGTACTTC
>TRBJ2-5|.|TRBV5-4|.
CASSWAQETQYF
TGTGCCAGCAGTTGGGCCCAAGAGACCCAGTACTTC
>TRBJ2-5|.|TRBV10-3|TRBD2
CAIRAGGEETQYF
TGTGCCATCAGGGCGGGAGGGGAAGAGACCCAGTACTTC
>TRBJ1-5|.|TRBV12-3/TRBV12-4|TRBD1
CASSWGQRQPQHF
TGTGCCAGCAGTTGGGGACAGCGGCAGCCCCAGCATTTT
>TRBJ1-1|.|TRBV10-3|TRBD1
CAIRGQGATEAFF
TGTGCCATCAGAGGACAGGGGGCCACTGAAGCTTTCTTT
>TRBJ2-5|.|TRBV3-1/TRBV3-2|TRBD1
CASSPSGQGGLGQYF
TGTGCCAGCAGCCCCTCGGGACAGGGTGGGTTGGGCCAGTACTTC
>TRBJ2-5|.|TRBV5-1|.
CASSWTDSQETQYF
TGCGCCAGCAGCTGGACAGATTCCCAAGAGACCCAGTACTTC
>TRBJ1-1|.|TRBV4-1|.
CASSYGTLTEAFF
TGCGCCAGCAGCTACGGGACACTCACTGAAGCTTTCTTT
>TRBJ2-2|.|TRBV5-1|TRBD1
CASSSYRGSTGELFF
TGCGCCAGCAGCTCCTACAGGGGTAGTACCGGGGAGCTGTTTTTT
>TRBJ1-4|.|TRBV5-1|TRBD1
CASSLQRQGATNEKLFF
TGCGCCAGCAGCCTGCAGAGACAGGGCGCAACTAATGAAAAACTGTTTTTT
>TRBJ2-7|.|TRBV7-9|TRBD2
CASSLELAGGPFSYEQYF
TGTGCCAGCAGCTTAGAACTAGCGGGAGGGCCGTTTTCCTACGAGCAGTACTTC
>TRBJ2-7|.|TRBV10-2|TRBD2
CASSGVSSGTYEQYF
TGCGCCAGCAGTGGGGTCTCTAGCGGGACCTACGAGCAGTACTTC
>TRBJ2-1|.|TRBV11-2|TRBD1
CASSPRGQWSSYNEQFF
TGTGCCAGCAGCCCAAGGGGACAGTGGAGCTCCTACAATGAGCAGTTCTTC
>TRBJ2-5|.|TRBV5-1|.
CASSLNEGGQETQYF
TGCGCCAGCAGTCTCAATGAAGGGGGCCAAGAGACCCAGTACTTC
>TRBJ2-7|few|TRBV6-5|TRBD2
CASSYGGTSGKQYF
TGTGCCAGCAGTTACGGCGGGACTAGCGGGAAGCAGTACTTC
>TRBJ1-4|.|TRBV6-6|TRBD1
CASSPYSTGVPNEKLFF
TGTGCCAGCAGTCCTTACTCTACAGGGGTTCCTAATGAAAAACTGTTTTTT
>TRBJ1-3|.|TRBV28|.
CASTSGGAGNTIYF
TGTGCCAGCACCTCGGGGGGGGCTGGAAACACCATATATTTT
>TRBJ1-1|.|TRBV10-3|.
CAISETYLGAEAFF
TGTGCCATCAGTGAGACCTACTTGGGCGCTGAAGCTTTCTTT
>TRBJ2-7|.|TRBV7-2|.
CASSLSPEGEQYF
TGTGCCAGCAGCCTAAGCCCGGAGGGCGAGCAGTACTTC
>TRBJ1-2|once|TRBV19|.
CASSIVGRQPDNYGYTF
TGTGCCAGTAGTATAGTCGGAAGACAGCCGGATAACTATGGCTACACCTTC
>TRBJ2-1|.|TRBV9|TRBD2
CASRTGLAGRGEQFF
TGTGCCAGCAGGACCGGACTAGCGGGACGGGGTGAGCAGTTCTTC
>TRBJ1-1|.|TRBV18|.
CASSPILAVSEAFF
TGTGCCAGCTCACCAATTCTTGCGGTCTCTGAAGCTTTCTTT
>TRBJ1-2|.|TRBV5-1|.
CASSLAWDQGHYGYTF
TGCGCCAGCAGCTTGGCCTGGGATCAGGGTCACTATGGCTACACCTTC
>TRBJ2-1|.|TRBV19|TRBD2
CASSPGTSGSDEQFF
TGTGCCAGTAGCCCCGGGACTAGCGGGAGCGATGAGCAGTTCTTC
>TRBJ1-2|once|TRBV9|.
CASSSVEGRAVWIGYTF
TGTGCCAGCAGCTCAGTAGAAGGGAGGGCCGTGTGGATTGGCTACACCTTC
>TRBJ1-4|.|TRBV27|TRBD1
CASSSGQGVTNEKLFF
TGTGCCAGCAGTTCAGGACAGGGGGTAACTAATGAAAAACTGTTTTTT
>TRBJ2-1|once|TRBV9|TRBD2
CASSVWSGGNNEQFF
TGTGCCAGCAGCGTATGGAGCGGGGGGAACAATGAGCAGTTCTTC
>TRBJ1-1|.|TRBV25-1|.
CASSALSRAFF
TGTGCCAGCAGTGCGTTGAGTCGGGCTTTCTTT
>TRBJ2-5|.|TRBV10-3|TRBD1
CATWTGEETQYF
TGTGCCACCTGGACAGGGGAAGAGACCCAGTACTTC
>TRBJ2-2|.|TRBV7-2|TRBD1
CASSSQGAAELFF
TGTGCCAGCAGCTCACAGGGGGCAGCGGAGCTGTTTTTT
>TRBJ1-3|.|TRBV7-8|TRBD1
CASSLEGGGNTIYF
TGTGCCAGCAGCTTGGAAGGGGGCGGAAACACCATATATTTT
>TRBJ1-4|.|TRBV5-1|.
CASSRTVDNEKLFF
TGCGCCAGCAGCCGGACAGTAGATAATGAAAAACTGTTTTTT
>TRBJ1-6|.|TRBV5-1|TRBD1
CASSSSGQGGSPLHF
TGCGCCAGCAGCTCTAGCGGACAGGGAGGTTCACCCCTCCACTTT
>TRBJ2-7|.|TRBV7-6|.
CASSPFEGGNVYEQYF
TGTGCCAGCAGCCCTTTTGAAGGAGGTAACGTCTACGAGCAGTACTTC
>TRBJ2-2|.|TRBV15|TRBD1
CATSPGGQSGELFF
TGTGCCACCAGCCCAGGGGGACAGTCCGGGGAGCTGTTTTTT
>TRBJ1-2|.|TRBV7-2|.
CASSPADILYGYTF
TGTGCCAGCAGCCCAGCCGACATCCTCTATGGCTACACCTTC
>TRBJ2-7|once|TRBV11-2|TRBD2
CASSKPRVGDYSYEQYF
TGTGCCAGCAGCAAACCGAGGGTGGGGGACTACTCCTACGAGCAGTACTTC
>TRBJ2-2|.|TRBV6-4|TRBD2
CASSDSPLAGASGELFF
TGTGCCAGCAGTGACTCTCCGCTAGCGGGAGCTTCCGGGGAGCTGTTTTTT
>TRBJ2-1|.|TRBV6-2/TRBV6-3|TRBD2
CASSYSSGTNEQFF
TGTGCCAGCAGTTACTCGAGCGGGACCAATGAGCAGTTCTTC
>TRBJ1-1|.|TRBV5-1|.
CASSLEGAPGTEAFF
TGCGCCAGCAGCTTGGAAGGGGCCCCGGGCACTGAAGCTTTCTTT
>TRBJ1-6|.|TRBV6-5|.
CASKPGPNYNSPLHF
TGTGCCAGCAAACCTGGGCCTAACTATAATTCACCCCTCCACTTT
>TRBJ2-5|.|TRBV27|.
CASSYSTGETQYF
TGTGCCAGCAGCTACTCCACGGGAGAGACCCAGTACTTC